The rows below give T cell receptor beta chains drawn from one sample of a study of beta chain features in type 1 diabetes. Assay: immunoSEQ multiplex PCR; the TCRdb copy retains only in-frame clones and omits some. The sample includes 680,000 or so clones, about 16% seen only once; the top ten take approximately 0.087%. Sequencing used naive CD4+ T cells from blood. These receptors were taken from a man aged 18 to 30 in good health. CDR3s include the opening cysteine and the closing phenylalanine or tryptophan. A D gene is named only where the DNA matches it firmly. Only some rows state a clone size, as once, few, many or a class for expanded clones.

abundance	d_gene	j_gene	v_gene	CDR3aa	CDR3nt
-	TRBD2	TRBJ2-7	TRBV5-1	CASSPREGQTYEQYF	TGCGCCAGCAGCCCGCGGGAGGGCCAAACCTACGAGCAGTACTTC
-	-	TRBJ1-2	TRBV28	CASSLRSAANYGYTF	TGTGCCAGCAGCCTACGCTCGGCAGCTAACTATGGCTACACCTTC
-	-	TRBJ1-5	TRBV6-1	CASWVGALKTQPQHF	TGTGCCAGCTGGGTGGGGGCCCTTAAAACCCAGCCCCAGCATTTT
few	-	TRBJ1-1	TRBV5-4	CASSLPSTGKFTEAFF	TGTGCCAGCAGCTTACCCTCAACGGGTAAGTTCACTGAAGCTTTCTTT
-	-	TRBJ2-2	TRBV28	CASSPLGELFF	TGTGCCAGCAGCCCTCTAGGGGAGCTGTTTTTT
-	-	TRBJ1-2	TRBV6-5	CASSYRGDVYGYTF	TGTGCCAGCAGTTACAGGGGTGATGTCTATGGCTACACCTTC
-	TRBD2	TRBJ2-2	TRBV7-2	CASSSGLETGELFF	TGTGCCAGCAGCTCGGGACTAGAGACCGGGGAGCTGTTTTTT
few	TRBD1	TRBJ2-7	TRBV2	CASSAQGLVYEQYF	TGTGCCAGCAGTGCACAGGGGTTGGTCTACGAGCAGTACTTC
-	-	TRBJ2-7	TRBV7-2	CASTLKSGGGPYEQYF	TGTGCCAGCACCCTTAAAAGCGGCGGGGGCCCCTACGAGCAGTACTTC
-	-	TRBJ2-1	TRBV7-2	CASTTPWGDEQFF	TGTGCCAGCACCACCCCGTGGGGGGATGAGCAGTTCTTC
few	TRBD2	TRBJ2-1	TRBV7-2	CASSFTGTSPYNEQFF	TGTGCCAGCAGCTTTACCGGGACTAGTCCCTACAATGAGCAGTTCTTC
few	TRBD1	TRBJ1-5	TRBV4-2	CASALTRQGRSNQPQHF	TGTGCCAGCGCCTTGACCCGACAGGGCAGGAGCAATCAGCCCCAGCATTTT
few	TRBD1	TRBJ2-1	TRBV6-5	CASRDRNNEQFF	TGTGCCAGCAGGGACAGGAACAATGAGCAGTTCTTC
few	-	TRBJ2-1	TRBV7-7	CASSLVPSSYNEQFF	TGTGCCAGCAGCTTAGTGCCAAGCTCCTACAATGAGCAGTTCTTC
few	-	TRBJ1-4	TRBV30	CAWSRRGGLATNEKLFF	TGTGCCTGGAGTCGGCGGGGGGGCCTTGCAACTAATGAAAAACTGTTTTTT
few	TRBD1	TRBJ1-1	TRBV28	CASSFRGKGGEEAFF	TGTGCCAGCAGTTTTAGGGGGAAAGGGGGCGAAGAAGCTTTCTTT
few	-	TRBJ1-1	TRBV2	CASKGDTEAFF	TGTGCCAGCAAGGGGGACACTGAAGCTTTCTTT
few	-	TRBJ1-2	TRBV7-8	CASSASTVNGYTF	TGTGCCAGCAGCGCCTCGACAGTTAACGGCTACACCTTC
-	TRBD1	TRBJ1-4	TRBV4-1	CASSLDRATTNEKLFF	TGCGCCAGCAGCCTCGACAGGGCGACAACTAATGAAAAACTGTTTTTT
few	-	TRBJ2-7	TRBV5-1	CASSLAGPPGYEQYF	TGCGCCAGCAGCTTGGCAGGGCCTCCGGGGTACGAGCAGTACTTC